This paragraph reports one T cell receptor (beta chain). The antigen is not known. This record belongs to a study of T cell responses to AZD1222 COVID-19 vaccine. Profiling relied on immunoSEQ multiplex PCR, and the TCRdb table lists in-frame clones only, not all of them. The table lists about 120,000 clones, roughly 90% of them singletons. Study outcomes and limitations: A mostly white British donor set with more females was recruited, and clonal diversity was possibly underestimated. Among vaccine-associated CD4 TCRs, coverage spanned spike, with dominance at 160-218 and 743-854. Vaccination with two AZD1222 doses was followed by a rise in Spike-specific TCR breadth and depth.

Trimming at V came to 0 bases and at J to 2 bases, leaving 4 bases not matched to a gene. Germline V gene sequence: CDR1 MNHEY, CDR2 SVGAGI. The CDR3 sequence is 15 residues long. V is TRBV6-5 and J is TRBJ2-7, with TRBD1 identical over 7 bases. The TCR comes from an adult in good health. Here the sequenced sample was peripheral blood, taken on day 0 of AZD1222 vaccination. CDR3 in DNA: TGTGCCAGCAGTTACTCCAACAGGGGTCCCTACGAGCAGTACTTC. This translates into CASSYSNRGPYEQYF.